The 2 T cell receptor beta chains given below trace back to one sample, sequenced in a study of control samples from healthy donors and cancer patients. Generated by immunoSEQ multiplex PCR, the TCRdb table keeps only in-frame clones and is missing some. The table gives 150,000 to 200,000 clones; the top ten clones make up approximately 2.2% of it. Sequenced material: blood. The source is a woman younger than 45 in good health.

The chain uses TRBV2 and TRBJ1-4; D not resolved. Germline CDR1 reads SNHLY; CDR2 reads FYNNEI. The CDR3 is made up of 16 amino acids. Trimming took 5 bases from V and 6 from J, leaving 19 bases between them. The CDR3 loop reads CASSQIRSESDEKLFF. DNA of the CDR3: TGTGCCAGCAGTCAAATCCGTAGCGAATCGGATGAAAAACTGTTTTTT. The full variable domain, completed using reference TRBV2 and TRBJ1-4, is EPEVTQTPSHQVTQMGQEVILRCVPISNHLYFYWYRQILGQKVEFLVSFYNNEISEKSEIFDDQFSVERPDGSNFTLKIRSTKLEDSAMYFCASSQIRSESDEKLFFGSGTQLSVL.

This sequence joins TRBV29-1 and TRBJ1-4; TRBD1 agrees at 7 bases. Germline V gene lookup returns CDR1 SQVTM and CDR2 ANQGSEA. The CDR3 loop spans 15 amino acids. V shed 4 bases, J shed 0 bases, and the junction held 5 bases outside the gene matches. The CDR3 sequence is CSVAATGATNEKLFF. CDR3 sequence (DNA): TGCAGCGTTGCCGCCACAGGGGCAACTAATGAAAAACTGTTTTTT.